Listed below are T cell receptor beta chains from one sample, sequenced in a study of T cell repertoires in cytomegalovirus infection. TCRdb reprocessed the reads via MiXCR and lists one record per CDR3 protein. The sample consists of 70,000 to 95,000 distinct CDR3 sequences, 25% to 30% of them appearing once. These receptors' antigens are unknown. The material sequenced was CD8+ T cells from cultured PBMCs, taken from culture after CMV antigen stimulation. All receptors derive from a human donor in good health (CMV status not recorded). Some clones in this sample may be carry-over from other donors' samples. Each CDR3 is given with its conserved first and last residue. A D gene is named only where the DNA matches it firmly. Rows may omit the clone size; those that give it use once, few, many or a size class.

.,TRBV12-3/TRBV12-4,TRBJ2-5,.,TGTGCCAGCAGTTTTAAGGAGCAAGAGACCCAGTACTTC,CASSFKEQETQYF
TRBD1,TRBV7-9,TRBJ1-1,.,TGTGCCAGCAGCTTAGCTACAGGGGTCGATGGTTTCTTT,CASSLATGVDGFF
.,TRBV12-3/TRBV12-4,TRBJ2-3,many,TGTGCCAGCAGTTTTGGGGGGTCCGATACGCAGTATTTT,CASSFGGSDTQYF
.,TRBV27,TRBJ2-1,once,TGTGCCAGCAGACTACTTCTCTACAATGAGCAGTTCTTC,CASRLLLYNEQFF
.,TRBV7-2,TRBJ2-7,.,TGTGCCAGCAGCGCCCCGAGTCGGGACGCTTTTTTCGAGCAGTACTTC,CASSAPSRDAFFEQYF
.,TRBV19,TRBJ1-5,once,TGTGCCAGTAGTGATCTTACGGCAGCTTTCAATCAGCCCCAGCATTTT,CASSDLTAAFNQPQHF
.,TRBV12-3/TRBV12-4,TRBJ1-1,.,TGTGCCAGCAGTTTAAGGGGCCGGACGGGAAACACTGAAGCTTTCTTT,CASSLRGRTGNTEAFF
TRBD2,TRBV28,TRBJ2-2,.,TGTGCCAGCAGTTTATACACTAGCGGGGGGGTCCCCCTCACCGGGGAGCTGTTTTTT,CASSLYTSGGVPLTGELFF
TRBD1,TRBV2,TRBJ2-1,few,TGTGCCAGCAGTGTTCCGACAGGGGGCTTGGGCGATGAGCAGTTCTTC,CASSVPTGGLGDEQFF
TRBD2,TRBV20-1,TRBJ2-3,few,TGCAGTGCCTACACGACTAGCGGGGTGAGCACAGATACGCAGTATTTT,CSAYTTSGVSTDTQYF
TRBD1,TRBV19,TRBJ1-5,.,TGTGCCAGTAGTGCGCCGGGACAGGGCCCCCAGCATTTT,CASSAPGQGPQHF
.,TRBV7-6,TRBJ1-1,many,TGTGCCAGCAGCGAGACACCACTGAACACTGAAGCTTTCTTT,CASSETPLNTEAFF
TRBD1,TRBV2,TRBJ1-2,few,TGTGCCAGCAGTGTTTGGACAGGGATTGGCTACACCTTC,CASSVWTGIGYTF
TRBD2,TRBV28,TRBJ2-5,.,TGTGCCAGCAGCCCGACTAGCGGGGGACAAGAGACCCAGTACTTC,CASSPTSGGQETQYF
.,TRBV28,TRBJ2-5,few,TGTGCCAGCAGTTTATGGGGGGCGGGGTCAGGGGAGACCCAGTACTTC,CASSLWGAGSGETQYF
TRBD1,TRBV5-3,TRBJ2-7,once,TGTGCCAGCAGCTTTGGACAGGGGACCTACGAGCAGTACTTC,CASSFGQGTYEQYF
.,TRBV7-6,TRBJ2-2,.,TGTGCCAGCAGCTTAGTTGGGGCCCAGGAGCTGTTTTTT,CASSLVGAQELFF
TRBD2,TRBV7-9,TRBJ2-7,.,TGTGCCAGCAGCTCGCTTTCCCAGACTAGCGGGGGGGCCTACGAGCAGTACTTC,CASSSLSQTSGGAYEQYF
.,TRBV25-1,TRBJ2-1,once,TGTCCCAGCGGTCGGGCGCTCTCTAACAATGAGCAGTTCTTC,CPSGRALSNNEQFF
.,TRBV5-4,TRBJ2-5,.,TGTGCCAGCAGCCGGTACCAAGAGACCCAGTACTTC,CASSRYQETQYF
.,TRBV20-1,TRBJ1-2,.,TGCAGTGCTAGAGATCTCGGGGGGCAGACGTATGGCTACACCTTC,CSARDLGGQTYGYTF
.,TRBV7-8,TRBJ2-7,few,TGTGCCAGCAGCTTATACGGCGGGGACTACGAGCAGTACTTC,CASSLYGGDYEQYF
TRBD1,TRBV7-2,TRBJ1-4,.,TGTGCCAGCAGCTTGCCGGGACAGGGGGCCGGGAATGAAAAACTGTTTTTT,CASSLPGQGAGNEKLFF
.,TRBV25-1,TRBJ2-3,few,TGTGCCAGCAGTGCGACCACAGATACGCAGTATTTT,CASSATTDTQYF
TRBD2,TRBV5-6,TRBJ2-7,.,TGTGCCAGCAGCTTGGAAGCGTCGAGCGGGGGCTACGAGCAGTACTTC,CASSLEASSGGYEQYF
.,TRBV27,TRBJ2-7,.,TGTGCCAGCAGTTTATCGGCGACTGTATTCTACGAGCAGTACTTC,CASSLSATVFYEQYF
.,TRBV20-1,TRBJ2-7,.,TGCAGTGCTAGCCCAGCGGGCGATTCGTACGAGCAGTACTTC,CSASPAGDSYEQYF
.,TRBV10-3,TRBJ1-4,.,TGTGCCATCAGTGACCCATTAGAGGGAAAGGAAAAACTGTTTTTT,CAISDPLEGKEKLFF
.,TRBV27,TRBJ1-1,few,TGTGCCAGCAGTTTACCTCCCGGGGGCCTCACTGAAGCTTTCTTT,CASSLPPGGLTEAFF
TRBD2,TRBV20-1,TRBJ2-3,.,TGCAGTGCTAGGACTAGCGGGGGGGCGCGTAGAAGCACAGATACGCAGTATTTT,CSARTSGGARRSTDTQYF
.,TRBV19,TRBJ1-6,few,TGTGCCAGTAGTACCTCGACAGTCTACAGTTCACCCCTCCACTTT,CASSTSTVYSSPLHF
TRBD1,TRBV6-5,TRBJ1-1,.,TGTGCCAGCAGTTACGGTCAGGGGGGGGGTGAAGCTTTCTTT,CASSYGQGGGEAFF
.,TRBV18,TRBJ1-3,few,TGTGCCAGCTCACCGCCGACCGCTGGAAACACCATATATTTT,CASSPPTAGNTIYF
.,TRBV20-1,TRBJ1-5,.,TGCAGTGCTAGAGAGAGGCAGAATCAGCCCCAGCATTTT,CSARERQNQPQHF
TRBD2,TRBV30,TRBJ2-1,few,TGTGCCTGGAACTCGGGACTAAGCTCCTACAATGAGCAGTTCTTC,CAWNSGLSSYNEQFF
.,TRBV7-2,TRBJ2-2,.,TGTGCCAGCAGCTCAGTCGGAAACACCGGGGAGCTGTTTTTT,CASSSVGNTGELFF
TRBD2,TRBV7-8,TRBJ2-3,many,TGTGCCAGCAGCTTAGATCTTCATTTGCGGGGGGACACAGATACGCAGTATTTT,CASSLDLHLRGDTDTQYF
TRBD2,TRBV7-3,TRBJ2-4,many,TGTGCCAGCAGCTTGAGGGGCGGGGGGGCCAAAAACATTCAGTACTTC,CASSLRGGGAKNIQYF
.,TRBV15,TRBJ1-3,.,TGTGCCACCAGCAGAGATCTCGGTGAGGGAAACACCATATATTTT,CATSRDLGEGNTIYF
.,TRBV15,TRBJ2-3,few,TGTGCCACCAGCAGAGGCAGGGAGGAGACATCTAGCACAGATACGCAGTATTTT,CATSRGREETSSTDTQYF
TRBD1,TRBV7-8,TRBJ2-7,few,TGTGCCAGCAGCTCGGGATACAGGGGAATTGAACACGAGCAGTACTTC,CASSSGYRGIEHEQYF
.,TRBV4-1,TRBJ1-1,.,TGCGCCAGCAGCCAAAGCGTGAACACTGAAGCTTTCTTT,CASSQSVNTEAFF
TRBD1,TRBV6-8,TRBJ1-6,.,TGTGCCAGCAGTTACGGCCCAGGGGGCGGTAATTCACCCCTCCACTTT,CASSYGPGGGNSPLHF